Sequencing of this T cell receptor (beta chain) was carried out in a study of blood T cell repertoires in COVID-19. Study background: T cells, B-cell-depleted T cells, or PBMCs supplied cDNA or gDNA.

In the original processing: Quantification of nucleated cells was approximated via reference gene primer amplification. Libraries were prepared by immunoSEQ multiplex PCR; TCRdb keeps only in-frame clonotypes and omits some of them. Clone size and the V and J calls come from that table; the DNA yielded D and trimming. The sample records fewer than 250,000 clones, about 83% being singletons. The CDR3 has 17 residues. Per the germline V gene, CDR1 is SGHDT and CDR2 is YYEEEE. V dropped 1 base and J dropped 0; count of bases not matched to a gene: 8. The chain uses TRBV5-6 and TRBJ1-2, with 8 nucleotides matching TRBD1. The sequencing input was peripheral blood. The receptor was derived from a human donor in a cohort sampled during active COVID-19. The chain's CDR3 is CASSLRTGREANYGYTF. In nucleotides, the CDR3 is TGTGCCAGCAGCTTGAGGACAGGGCGAGAAGCTAACTATGGCTACACCTTC.